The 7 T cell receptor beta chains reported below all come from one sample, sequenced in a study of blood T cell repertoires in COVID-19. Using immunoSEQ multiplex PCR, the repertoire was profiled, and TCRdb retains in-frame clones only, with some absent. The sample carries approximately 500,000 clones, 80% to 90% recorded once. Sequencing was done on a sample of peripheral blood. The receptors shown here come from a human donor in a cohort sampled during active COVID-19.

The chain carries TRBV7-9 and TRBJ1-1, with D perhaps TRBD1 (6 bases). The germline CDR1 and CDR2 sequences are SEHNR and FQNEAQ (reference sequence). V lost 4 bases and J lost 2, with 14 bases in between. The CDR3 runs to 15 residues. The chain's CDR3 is CASSSGELGNTEAFF. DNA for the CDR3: TGTGCCAGCAGCTCAGGGGAATTGGGAAACACTGAAGCTTTCTTT.

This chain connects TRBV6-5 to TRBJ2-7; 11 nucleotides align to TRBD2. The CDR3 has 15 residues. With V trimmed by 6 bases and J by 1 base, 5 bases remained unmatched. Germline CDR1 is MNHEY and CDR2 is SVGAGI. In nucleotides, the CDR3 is TGTGCCAGCAGCAACAGACTAGCGGGGTCCTACGAGCAGTACTTC. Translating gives CASSNRLAGSYEQYF.

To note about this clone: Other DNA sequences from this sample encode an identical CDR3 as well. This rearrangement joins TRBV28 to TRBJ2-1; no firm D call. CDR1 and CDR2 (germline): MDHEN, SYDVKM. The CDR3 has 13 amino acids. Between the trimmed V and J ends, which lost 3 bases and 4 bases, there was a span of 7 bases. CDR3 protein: CASSLGSYNEQFF. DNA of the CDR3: TGTGCCAGCAGTTTGGGCAGTTACAATGAGCAGTTCTTC.

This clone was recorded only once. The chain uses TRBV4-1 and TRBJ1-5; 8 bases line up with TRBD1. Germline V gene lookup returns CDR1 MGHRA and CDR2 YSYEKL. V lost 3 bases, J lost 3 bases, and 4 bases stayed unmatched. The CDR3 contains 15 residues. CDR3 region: CASSHVDRDNQPQHF. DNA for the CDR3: TGCGCCAGCAGCCACGTGGACAGGGACAATCAGCCCCAGCATTTT.

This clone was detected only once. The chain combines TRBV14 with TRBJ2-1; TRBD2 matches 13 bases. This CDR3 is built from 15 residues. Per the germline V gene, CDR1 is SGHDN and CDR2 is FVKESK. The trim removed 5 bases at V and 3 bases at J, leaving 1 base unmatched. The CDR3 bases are TGTGCCAGCAGCAGGACTAGCGGGAGCTACAATGAGCAGTTCTTC. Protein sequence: CASSRTSGSYNEQFF.

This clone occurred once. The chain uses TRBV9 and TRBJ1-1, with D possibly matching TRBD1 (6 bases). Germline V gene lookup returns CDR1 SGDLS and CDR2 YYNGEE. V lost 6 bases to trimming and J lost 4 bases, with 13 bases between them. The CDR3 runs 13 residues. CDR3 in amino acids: CASTYREGTEAFF. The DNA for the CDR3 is TGTGCCAGCACCTACAGGGAGGGCACTGAAGCTTTCTTT.

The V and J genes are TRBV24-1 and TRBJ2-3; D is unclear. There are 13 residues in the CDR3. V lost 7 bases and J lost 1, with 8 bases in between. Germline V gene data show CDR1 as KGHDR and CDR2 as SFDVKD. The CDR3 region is CATSPPGTDTQYF. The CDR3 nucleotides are TGTGCCACCAGCCCCCCGGGCACAGATACGCAGTATTTT.